One sample yielded the 24 T cell receptor beta chains listed below, sequenced in a study of cytomegalovirus exposure and HLA in healthy donors. PCR involved 60 Vbeta and 13 Jbeta primers. Here immunoSEQ multiplex PCR was the method, and the copy in TCRdb shows in-frame clones only, minus some. The data show a few hundred thousand clones, roughly 83% seen once. The sequencing input was PBMCs. Receptors originate from a girl between 5 and 17 years old in good health and CMV-seronegative.

This chain joins TRBV5-6 and TRBJ2-1, with TRBD1 identical over 7 bases. This CDR3 spans 15 amino acids. CDR1 and CDR2 (germline): SGHDT, YYEEEE. J lost 7 bases, V lost 5 bases, and 12 bases had no gene match. The CDR3 region is CASRTLTGTVNEQFF. In nucleotides, the CDR3 is TGTGCCAGCAGGACGTTAACCGGGACAGTGAATGAGCAGTTCTTC.

This clone was counted once. CDR3 region: CASSPRGLSTDTQYF. The CDR3 DNA follows: TGTGCCAGCAGCCCCAGGGGCCTCAGCACAGATACGCAGTATTTT. The rearrangement links TRBV7-9 to TRBJ2-3; the D gene is possibly TRBD1 (6 bases). V lost 5 bases, J lost 0 bases, and 12 bases lay in between. The CDR3 loop spans 15 amino acids. Per the germline V gene, CDR1 is SEHNR and CDR2 is FQNEAQ (reference sequence).

The chain uses TRBV11-2 and TRBJ2-7, with 8 bases aligning to TRBD1. The CDR3 runs to 13 residues. Germline loops: CDR1 SGHAT, CDR2 FQNNGV. V lost 5 bases and J lost 9; bases outside the gene matches: 9. The CDR3: CASSLGQGNGQYF. CDR3 coding DNA: TGTGCCAGCAGCCTTGGACAGGGCAATGGGCAGTACTTC.

This chain connects TRBV15 to TRBJ1-2, with D possibly TRBD1 on 5 matching bases. From germline, CDR1 is LNHNV and CDR2 YYDKDF (reference sequence). This CDR3 has 17 residues. V shed 0 bases and J shed 6 bases, with 20 bases lying between them. The CDR3 bases are TGTGCCACCAGCAGAGATAGGGGTTTTCTCCGAAGGGATGGCTACACCTTC. Residues: CATSRDRGFLRRDGYTF.

V gene TRBV7-3 combines with J gene TRBJ2-2; 10 bases align to TRBD2. CDR1 is SGHTA and CDR2 is FQGTGA in the germline V gene. V shed 9 bases and J 8 bases; nucleotides not matched to a gene: 12. The length of the CDR3 is 15 residues. CDR3 coding DNA: TGTGCCAGTACTTTGGAGCGGGGGGGCGCTGGGGAGCTGTTTTTT. Its protein product is CASTLERGGAGELFF.

The chain recombines TRBV18 with TRBJ1-5; TRBD1 is a possible D gene (6 bases). V lost 6 bases to trimming and J lost 0 bases, with 12 bases between them. The V gene's germline CDR1 is KGHSH and CDR2 LQKENI. There are 15 residues in the CDR3. CDR3: CASSPGQHSNQPQHF. The CDR3 bases are TGTGCCAGCTCCCCCGGACAGCATAGCAATCAGCCCCAGCATTTT.

This chain connects TRBV6-5 to TRBJ2-1; 9 nucleotides match TRBD2. The CDR3 runs 15 residues. Unmatched junction bases numbered 10, after V lost 3 bases and J lost 10 bases. Germline values: CDR1 MNHEY, CDR2 SVGAGI. The CDR3: CASSYYSSGKGEQFF. The CDR3, as DNA: TGTGCCAGCAGTTATTATTCTAGCGGGAAAGGGGAGCAGTTCTTC.

The chain is built from TRBV29-1 and TRBJ2-7; a weak D match, TRBD1 (6 bases). This CDR3 contains 13 residues. Trimming cost V 2 bases and J 3 bases, with 11 bases left between them. CDR1 is SQVTM, CDR2 ANQGSEA, per germline. CDR3 nucleotide sequence: TGCAGCGTTGAATCGGAACAGGGCTACGAGCAGTACTTC. It yields the protein CSVESEQGYEQYF.

This clone was counted once. The rearrangement uses TRBV7-8 and TRBJ2-1, with 7 nucleotides matching TRBD1. V was pared by 1 base and J by 2 bases, with 2 bases of the junction left unmatched. The length of the CDR3 is 15 residues. Germline V gene sequence: CDR1 SGHVS, CDR2 FQNEAQ. CDR3 in amino acids: CASSLEGTAYNEQFF. Here the CDR3 DNA reads TGTGCCAGCAGCTTAGAGGGGACAGCCTACAATGAGCAGTTCTTC.

V and J are TRBV6-5 and TRBJ2-7; a weak D match, TRBD2 (5 bases). Trimming removed 0 bases from V and 3 bases from J, with 9 bases in between. Per the germline V gene, CDR1 is MNHEY and CDR2 is SVGAGI. The CDR3 contains 14 residues. The DNA of the CDR3 is TGTGCCAGCAGTTACTCTCGAGGGCTCTACGAGCAGTACTTC. Amino acids: CASSYSRGLYEQYF.

The V call is TRBV5-1, the J call TRBJ1-2, with D possibly being TRBD1 (6 bases). V dropped 1 base and J dropped 4 bases, with 11 bases sitting between them. This CDR3 has 14 amino acids. Germline assignment: CDR1 SGHRS and CDR2 YFSETQ. In nucleotides, the CDR3 is TGCGCCAGCAGCTTGACAGGGAGCCCCTATGGCTACACCTTC. Protein sequence: CASSLTGSPYGYTF.

V usage is TRBV2 and J usage is TRBJ1-1; D remains unclear. CDR3 length equals 16 residues. From germline, CDR1 is SNHLY and CDR2 FYNNEI. V was clipped by 5 bases and J by 7 bases, with 23 bases between them. The CDR3: CASSLSPVIPLIEAFF. Here the CDR3 DNA reads TGTGCCAGCAGTCTGAGCCCGGTTATCCCCTTGATTGAAGCTTTCTTT. The variable domain in full, completed from reference TRBV2 and TRBJ1-1, reads EPEVTQTPSHQVTQMGQEVILRCVPISNHLYFYWYRQILGQKVEFLVSFYNNEISEKSEIFDDQFSVERPDGSNFTLKIRSTKLEDSAMYFCASSLSPVIPLIEAFFGQGTRLTVV.

The chain recombines TRBV18 with TRBJ2-5; 7 nucleotides match TRBD1. V was pared by 4 bases and J by 2 bases, with 4 bases of the junction left unmatched. This CDR3 region has 14 residues. The V gene's germline CDR1 is KGHSH and CDR2 LQKENI. The CDR3 nucleotides are TGTGCCAGCTCACTCAGGACAGGACAAGAGACCCAGTACTTC. Amino acids: CASSLRTGQETQYF.

This sequence joins TRBV6-1 and TRBJ2-1, with 15 bases that match TRBD2. V lost 5 bases and J lost 5; bases outside the gene matches: 1. This CDR3 region has 15 residues. Germline V CDR1 and CDR2: MNHNS, SASEGT. CDR3 nucleotides: TGTGCCAGCAGTCGGACTAGCGGGGGGGACAATGAGCAGTTCTTC. This gives the protein CASSRTSGGDNEQFF.

The J gene is TRBJ1-2, the V gene TRBV7-9; D gene unclear. Between the trimmed V and J ends, which lost 4 bases and 2 bases, there was a span of 14 bases. Per the germline V gene, CDR1 is SEHNR and CDR2 is FQNEAQ (reference sequence). The CDR3 runs to 15 residues. The CDR3 here is CASSSLGESNYGYTF. In DNA form, the CDR3 reads TGTGCCAGCAGCTCCCTCGGGGAATCCAACTATGGCTACACCTTC.

Concerning this clone: One end of the junction does not line up with germline, which may come from a read error. The chain is built from TRBV28 and TRBJ2-7, with 10 bases fitting TRBD1. Per the germline V gene, CDR1 is MDHEN and CDR2 is SYDVKM. The CDR3 covers 13 residues. CDR3 sequence reads: CASRTGGSHEQYF. In nucleotides, the CDR3 is TGTGCCAGCAGGACAGGGGGCTCCCACGAGCAGTACTTC.

This clone has only a few counts. The V gene is TRBV2, the J gene TRBJ1-4, with D perhaps TRBD1 (6 bases). V lost 6 bases to trimming and J lost 0 bases, with 11 bases between them. Germline assignment: CDR1 SNHLY and CDR2 FYNNEI. The CDR3 length is 15 residues. CDR3 nucleotide sequence: TGTGCCAGCAGGCGTCAGGGGACAACTAATGAAAAACTGTTTTTT. Translating gives CASRRQGTTNEKLFF.

The V and J genes are TRBV11-1 and TRBJ2-2, with TRBD2 matching over 13 bases. V was clipped by 4 bases and J by 4 bases; unmatched bases: 3. The CDR3 extends over 16 amino acids. Germline loops: CDR1 SGHAT, CDR2 FQDESV (reference sequence). CDR3 sequence (DNA): TGTGCCAGCAGCTGGACTAGCGGGAGTGTCACCGGGGAGCTGTTTTTT. This gives the protein CASSWTSGSVTGELFF.

In its sample, this clone was seen a few times. The V gene is TRBV6-1, the J gene TRBJ1-2, with a possible D match to TRBD1 (6 bases). CDR1 and CDR2 (germline): MNHNS, SASEGT. This CDR3 contains 16 residues. The V end was cut by 3 bases, the J end by 4 bases, with 18 bases between. The CDR3, as DNA: TGTGCCAGCAGTGACCCGGGGGGGGCCTATGCCTATGGCTACACCTTC. Protein product: CASSDPGGAYAYGYTF.

V usage is TRBV4-1 and J usage is TRBJ1-3; D call uncertain. The CDR3 spans 13 residues. Germline V gene sequence: CDR1 MGHRA, CDR2 YSYEKL. V gave up 3 bases and J gave up 4 bases, with 7 bases separating them. For the CDR3, the DNA is TGCGCCAGCAGCCATCCAAGCGGAAACACCATATATTTT. Its protein product is CASSHPSGNTIYF.

The chain combines TRBV6-1 with TRBJ1-1, with D tentatively TRBD1 (6 bases). The CDR3 is made up of 15 amino acids. V lost 5 bases and J lost 10, with 23 bases in between. Germline-derived CDR1 and CDR2 are MNHNS and SASEGT. The CDR3 bases are TGTGCCAGCAGTCCGCTACAGGGTCTCGTCGTTGGAGCTTTCTTT. Protein sequence: CASSPLQGLVVGAFF.

The J gene is TRBJ1-1, the V gene TRBV19; possibly TRBD1 for D (5 bases). Deletions cut 5 bases from V and 4 bases from J, with 17 bases between. The germline CDR1 and CDR2 sequences are LNHDA and SQIVND (reference sequence). The CDR3 length is 15 residues. CDR3 residues: CASSLQVRLSTEAFF. CDR3 nucleotides: TGTGCCAGTAGTTTACAGGTACGATTAAGCACTGAAGCTTTCTTT.

V usage is TRBV2 and J usage is TRBJ2-7; D possibly corresponds to TRBD1 (6 bases). V was trimmed by 3 bases and J by 12 bases, leaving 15 bases between them. The V gene's germline CDR1 is SNHLY and CDR2 FYNNEI. CDR3 length: 12 amino acids. CDR3 protein: CASSDPLQGRYF. The CDR3 nucleotides read TGTGCCAGCAGTGACCCCCTCCAGGGGCGGTACTTC.

The rearrangement uses TRBV7-2 and TRBJ1-4; maybe TRBD1 (6 bases). CDR3 length: 14 residues. Germline V lookup: CDR1 SGHTA, CDR2 FQGNSA. V lost 2 bases and J 5 bases, leaving 9 bases between the germline ends. DNA of the CDR3: TGTGCCAGCAGCTTAAACAGGGCAAATGAAAAACTGTTTTTT. Its protein product is CASSLNRANEKLFF.